This TCR beta chain was identified in a study of spatial heterogeneity in lung cancer (dated by TCRdb to about 2019). Background on the whole study: Beta-chain transcripts were consistently detected in greater numbers than alpha-chain transcripts, which likely reflected higher beta-chain transcript abundance. At surgery, both alpha and beta chains were TCR-sequenced in around 240 tumor regions, approximately 64 matched nontumor lung samples and 56 PBMC samples. In the raw uncorrected reads, each unique combination of TCR and UMI appeared more than ten times on average. Nonsynonymous mutation counts, determined by whole-exome sequencing of tumor tissue, were related to features of the TCR repertoire. TCR alpha and beta repertoires were quantitatively compared across multiple tumor regions, matched nontumor lung and blood in non-small cell lung cancer. In tumor regions, TCR transcript counts showed a strong correlation with a T cell transcriptional module score from matched bulk RNA-seq.

General conclusions and limits of the study: Confirming at a functional level the hypothesis that regional TCRs recognize regional mutations was considered to require additional single-cell paired TCR alpha and beta sequencing. Counts of ubiquitous and regional expanded TCRs correlated with counts of ubiquitous and regional nonsynonymous mutations, respectively. TCR-seq coverage of tumor T cells was estimated at only 5.5% to 8.5% for alpha chains and around 13% for beta chains. The number of expanded intratumoral alpha and beta TCRs correlated with the tumor nonsynonymous mutation count.

The receptor library was made with 5' RACE. Sequenced using a NextSeq 500. To allow correction of PCR and sequencing errors, the TCR library protocol tagged every TCR cDNA molecule with a unique molecular identifier. In the source study's methods: TCR identification, UMI-based error correction and CDR3 extraction were all carried out with Decombinator tools. Expanded TCRs were defined as those above a frequency of 2 per 1,000, corresponding to the top 1% of the tumor frequency distribution. Expanded tumor TCRs were classed as regional if statistically deemed absent (corrected P<0.05) from at least one tumor region, otherwise ubiquitous. Renyi diversity was calculated using the R vegan package after each repertoire was subsampled 100 times to 5,000 TCRs. CDR3 similarity networks were built from amino acid triplet string-kernel similarity, connecting CDR3s with pairwise similarity above 0.82. Using fastp trimming at Q25 and MiXCR clonotype assembly, TCRdb reanalyzed the public sequencing data and kept in-frame beta chains. Entries are consolidated by CDR3 protein sequence, retaining the most common genes and DNA. Clone size and V and J calls follow TCRdb, not the original study. This sample has almost 9,500 distinct CDR3 sequences in its table, and just under 6.5% of those were observed once. 25% to 30% of the sample is taken by the ten largest.

The germline V gene yields SGHVS for CDR1 and FNYEAQ for CDR2. Counted from cysteine to phenylalanine, this CDR3 has 15 amino acids. CDR3 DNA is the only sequence kept; it has 45 bases, read in frame from the first base. Trimming takes 2 bases from V and 7 bases from J, and the germline ends sit 14 bases apart. The sample's time point label is to be understood as: sample taken at primary tumor resection. Samples were obtained from 70 to 85 patients with early-stage, untreated non-small cell lung cancer from the lung TRACERx cohort. Whole RNA extracted from tumor and nontumor lung tissue, or from cryopreserved PBMC samples, was used for TCR sequencing without cell sorting. Only patients for whom sufficient RNA was available from at least two tumor regions were selected for TCR sequencing. A lung pathologist reviewed the tumor and adjacent nontumor lung specimens before the specimens were selected.

As concerns this clonotype: Its antigen target is currently unknown. Just one base apart from a much larger clone, this may be a read error.

Here the sequenced sample was lung tumor tissue, taken at surgery. This sequence was found in a male donor with early-stage non-small cell lung cancer. The sequence links TRBV7-6 to TRBJ2-2, and possibly TRBD1, on 5 matching bases. CDR3 sequence: CASSLRGQGIGELFF. The sequenced DNA is TGTGCCAGCAGCTTACGTGGGCAGGGAATCGGGGAGCTGTTTTTT. This CDR3, with the reference TRBV7-6 and TRBJ2-2 proteins standing in past its ends, gives the full variable domain GAGVSQSPRYKVTKRGQDVALRCDPISGHVSLYWYRQALGQGPEFLTYFNYEAQQDKSGLPNDRFSAERPEGSISTLTIQRTEQRDSAMYRCASSLRGQGIGELFFGEGSRLTVL.